The entry that follows covers one T cell receptor (beta chain) sequence. Original processing notes: Reference gene primers were amplified, and this amplification served to estimate nucleated cell counts. Libraries were prepared by immunoSEQ multiplex PCR; TCRdb keeps only in-frame clonotypes and omits some of them. V, J and clone size reflect that table, while D and trimming were determined from the DNA. The sample gives hundreds of thousands of clones, 86% of which show up once; approximately 1.5% is in the top ten. The data were taken from a study of blood T cell repertoires in COVID-19. Overall study context: Samples representing acute and convalescent COVID-19 were sourced from the United States, Italy and Spain. PBMCs, B-cell-depleted T cells, or T cells were the source of the cDNA or gDNA that made up the material.

This TCR derives from a woman in her sixties or seventies who had recovered from COVID-19. Sequencing was performed on peripheral blood.

CDR3 in DNA: TGTGCCAGCAGTTTATTAATCGTCCCCAGGGGGCCGGGCACTGAAGCTTTCTTT. It translates to CASSLLIVPRGPGTEAFF. J is TRBJ1-1 and V is TRBV28, with 8 bases aligning to TRBD1. Germline-derived CDR1 and CDR2 are MDHEN and SYDVKM. V shed 1 base, J shed 4 bases, and the junction held 14 bases outside the gene matches. CDR3 length equals 18 residues.